A single sample gave rise to the 28 T cell receptor beta chains below, sequenced in a study of beta chain features in type 1 diabetes. Expressed TCRB transcripts were sequenced, since all the RNA that had been isolated was reverse transcribed. Profiled with immunoSEQ multiplex PCR; TCRdb holds only in-frame clones, not every one. This sample has 350,000 to 400,000 clones, with around 16% found just once. Sequenced material: naive CD4+ T cells from blood. Receptor source: a woman between 18 and 29 years old in good health.

The rearrangement joins TRBV29-1 to TRBJ2-3; TRBD2 matches 11 bases. CDR1 is SQVTM and CDR2 is ANQGSEA in the germline V gene. The CDR3 runs to 16 residues. J was trimmed by 2 bases and V by 7 bases; bases with no gene match: 11. This chain's CDR3 is CSAERGLAEITDTQYF. In DNA, the CDR3 is TGCAGCGCTGAGAGGGGACTAGCGGAGATCACAGATACGCAGTATTTT.

The chain employs TRBV5-1 and TRBJ2-5, with TRBD2 identical over 10 bases. The CDR3 length is 15 residues. V shed 3 bases, J shed 4 bases, and the junction held 6 bases outside the gene matches. Germline CDR1 SGHRS, CDR2 YFSETQ. The CDR3 loop reads CASSSLAGEGETQYF. The CDR3 nucleotides read TGCGCCAGCAGCTCCCTAGCGGGAGAGGGAGAGACCCAGTACTTC.

This clone was detected a few times. The chain employs TRBV7-2 and TRBJ2-7; D is perhaps TRBD1 (5 bases). This CDR3 comprises 13 residues. V lost 2 bases and J 4 bases, leaving 9 bases between the germline ends. The germline V gene has CDR1 SGHTA and CDR2 FQGNSA. CDR3 amino acids: CASSLSGWYEQYF. Here the CDR3 DNA reads TGTGCCAGCAGCTTATCAGGGTGGTACGAGCAGTACTTC.

This clone was picked up a small number of times. V and J are TRBV7-9 and TRBJ2-3; TRBD1 agrees at 10 bases. Germline CDR1 reads SEHNR; CDR2 reads FQNEAQ (reference sequence). The ends lost 5 bases at V and 1 base at J; junction bases unmatched: 3. CDR3 length: 15 residues. The CDR3 DNA reads TGTGCCAGCAGCCGGGACAGGGGAGGCACAGATACGCAGTATTTT. Translating gives CASSRDRGGTDTQYF.

The chain links TRBV5-1 to TRBJ2-1; 10 nucleotides match TRBD1. Looked up from germline, CDR1 is SGHRS and CDR2 is YFSETQ. CDR3 length equals 15 residues. The V segment lost 5 bases and the J segment 8 bases; nucleotides outside the gene matches: 10. CDR3: CASSSGTGVQDEQFF. The CDR3, as DNA: TGCGCCAGCAGTTCCGGGACAGGGGTACAAGATGAGCAGTTCTTC. The full variable domain, its missing parts supplied by reference TRBV5-1 and TRBJ2-1, is KAGVTQTPRYLIKTRGQQVTLSCSPISGHRSVSWYQQTPGQGLQFLFEYFSETQRNKGNFPGRFSGRQFSNSRSEMNVSTLELGDSALYLCASSSGTGVQDEQFFGPGTRLTVL.

The chain couples TRBV25-1 to TRBJ1-2, with 7 bases lining up with TRBD1. Germline values: CDR1 MGHDK, CDR2 SYGVNS. J was trimmed by 2 bases and V by 3 bases; bases with no gene match: 3. This CDR3 contains 14 residues. The CDR3 reads CASSETGSNYGYTF. CDR3 DNA: TGTGCCAGCAGTGAGACAGGGTCCAACTATGGCTACACCTTC.

CDR3 in amino acids: CASARHLGRGETQYF. The CDR3 coding sequence is TGTGCCAGCGCCCGTCACCTGGGGCGCGGTGAGACCCAGTACTTC. J is TRBJ2-5 and V is TRBV28, with D tentatively TRBD1 (5 bases). This CDR3 is 15 amino acids long. Looked up from germline, CDR1 is MDHEN and CDR2 is SYDVKM. Trimming cost V 8 bases and J 5 bases, with 21 bases left between them.

J is TRBJ1-5 and V is TRBV2; possibly TRBD1 for D (5 bases). CDR1 and CDR2 (germline): SNHLY, FYNNEI. The V and J ends lost 4 bases and 3 bases respectively, with 10 bases between them. This CDR3 comprises 14 residues. CDR3 DNA: TGTGCCAGCAGTGTAGGGGCCTACAATCAGCCCCAGCATTTT. Residues: CASSVGAYNQPQHF.

This chain uses TRBV4-1 with TRBJ2-6, with unresolved D. Trimming removed 4 bases from V and 0 bases from J, with 10 bases in between. Germline values: CDR1 MGHRA, CDR2 YSYEKL. The CDR3 extends over 16 amino acids. The CDR3 DNA sequence: TGCGCCAGCAGCCCTATCACCATCTCTGGGGCCAACGTCCTGACTTTC. Translation: CASSPITISGANVLTF.

The rearrangement joins TRBV27 to TRBJ2-7, with 10 bases lining up with TRBD1. V shed 10 bases and J 1 base; nucleotides not matched to a gene: 10. Germline assignment: CDR1 MNHEY and CDR2 SMNVEV (reference sequence). This CDR3 contains 15 residues. CDR3 protein: CATHRDRGHSYEQYF. The CDR3 DNA follows: TGTGCCACCCACCGGGACAGGGGCCATTCCTACGAGCAGTACTTC.

This clone was recorded a few times. The rearrangement joins TRBV12-5 to TRBJ2-1, with 7 bases that match TRBD1. V lost 6 bases and J lost 10; bases outside the gene matches: 6. This CDR3 has 12 amino acids. Germline V gene lookup returns CDR1 LGHNT and CDR2 FRNRAP. CDR3 nucleotide sequence: TGTGCTAGTGGGATACAGGGGATCGAGCAGTTCTTC. The encoded protein is CASGIQGIEQFF.

This clone was observed a handful of times. The CDR3 sequence: CSVEFNSGGTSSYNEQFF. In DNA form, the CDR3 reads TGCAGCGTTGAATTTAATAGCGGAGGCACGAGCTCCTACAATGAGCAGTTCTTC. The chain links TRBV29-1 to TRBJ2-1, with a tentative D call TRBD2 (6 bases). The CDR3 is 18 residues long. Between the trimmed V and J ends, which lost 2 bases and 0 bases, there was a span of 20 bases. Germline V lookup: CDR1 SQVTM, CDR2 ANQGSEA.

This rearrangement joins TRBV29-1 to TRBJ2-3, with 10 bases that match TRBD2. The CDR3 runs 14 residues. J gave up 6 bases and V 8 bases, and 11 bases lay outside the gene matches. Germline V gene sequence: CDR1 SQVTM, CDR2 ANQGSEA. The CDR3 reads CSTSPSGSPDTQYF. Here the CDR3 DNA reads TGCAGCACCTCACCTAGCGGGAGCCCCGATACGCAGTATTTT.

This chain uses TRBV13 with TRBJ1-1, with TRBD1 matching over 8 bases. Germline V CDR1 and CDR2: PRHDT, FYEKMQ (reference sequence). The CDR3 is 14 residues long. Germline trimming cut 4 bases from V and 4 bases from J; bases unmatched to any gene: 5. The chain's CDR3 is CASSSTGVGTEAFF. For the CDR3, the DNA is TGTGCCAGCAGCTCGACAGGGGTGGGCACTGAAGCTTTCTTT.

The genes are TRBV30 and TRBJ1-2; 7 bases agree with TRBD1. The CDR3 is 13 amino acids. J was trimmed by 6 bases and V by 0 bases; bases with no gene match: 4. Germline V lookup: CDR1 GTSNPN, CDR2 SVGIG (reference sequence). The CDR3: CAWSVFRGHGYTF. As DNA, the CDR3 is TGTGCCTGGAGTGTATTTAGGGGGCATGGCTACACCTTC.

This clone was observed a handful of times. The chain is built from TRBV4-1 and TRBJ2-1; tentatively, D is TRBD1 (6 bases). CDR1 is MGHRA, CDR2 YSYEKL, per germline. V lost 1 base and J lost 4, with 8 bases in between. The CDR3 has 14 residues. The CDR3 loop reads CASSQADRYNEQFF. The CDR3 DNA follows: TGCGCCAGCAGCCAAGCGGACAGATACAATGAGCAGTTCTTC.

The rearrangement links TRBV30 to TRBJ2-1; 10 positions agree with TRBD2. The CDR3 has 15 residues. Germline CDR1 reads GTSNPN; CDR2 reads SVGIG (reference sequence). Unmatched junction bases numbered 6, after V lost 2 bases and J lost 5 bases. The CDR3 loop is CAWSPGTSGNNEQFF. The CDR3 DNA reads TGTGCCTGGAGTCCTGGAACTAGCGGGAACAATGAGCAGTTCTTC.

The table lists this clone with a few counts. The rearrangement uses TRBV29-1 and TRBJ1-2, with 8 positions matching TRBD1. The germline V gene encodes CDR1 SQVTM and CDR2 ANQGSEA. Germline trimming cut 1 base from V and 4 bases from J; bases unmatched to any gene: 5. The CDR3 runs 14 residues. The CDR3 spells CSVEVGTGIYGYTF. The CDR3, as DNA: TGCAGCGTTGAAGTAGGGACAGGCATCTATGGCTACACCTTC.

This clone was observed a handful of times. Here the CDR3 reads CASSFTPGGQTQYF. CDR3 coding DNA: TGTGCCAGCAGCTTTACCCCCGGAGGGCAGACCCAGTACTTC. V gene TRBV5-4 combines with J gene TRBJ2-5; D may be TRBD2 (6 bases). CDR3 length: 14 amino acids. V lost 2 bases and J lost 6, with 14 bases in between. CDR1 is SGHNT and CDR2 is YYREEE in the germline V gene (reference sequence).

V usage is TRBV7-9 and J usage is TRBJ2-7; D perhaps matches TRBD2 (5 bases). Germline V gives CDR1 SEHNR, CDR2 FQNEAQ (reference sequence). The ends were cut back, 1 base at V and 6 bases at J, with 10 bases in the middle. This CDR3 comprises 13 residues. The CDR3 loop is CASSLGGGIEQYF. The CDR3 DNA reads as TGTGCCAGCAGCTTAGGTGGAGGAATCGAGCAGTACTTC.

This clone came up a few times. The chain employs TRBV5-1 and TRBJ2-2; 7 bases agree with TRBD1. Trimming took 3 bases from V and 7 from J; bases not matched to a gene: 6. Germline CDR1 and CDR2: SGHRS and YFSETQ. The CDR3 covers 14 residues. The CDR3: CASSSTGSLGELFF. DNA of the CDR3: TGCGCCAGCAGCTCGACAGGGTCCCTCGGGGAGCTGTTTTTT.

This clone was recorded only once. J is TRBJ1-2 and V is TRBV29-1; a possible D gene is TRBD1 (6 bases). This CDR3 is built from 16 residues. The germline V and J ends were trimmed by 3 bases and 4 bases, with 21 bases remaining between them. Germline V gene sequence: CDR1 SQVTM, CDR2 ANQGSEA. The CDR3 nucleotides are TGCAGCGTTGATTTGGCGGGGGCGAATTACGCCTATGGCTACACCTTC. Protein product: CSVDLAGANYAYGYTF.

This clone was counted once. V gene TRBV30 combines with J gene TRBJ1-2, with D perhaps TRBD1 (6 bases). This CDR3 is 16 amino acids long. V was cut by 0 bases and J by 6 bases, with 20 bases left in between. CDR1 is GTSNPN and CDR2 is SVGIG in the germline V gene (reference sequence). The CDR3 coding sequence is TGTGCCTGGAGTGTAGGGGGGGAGAGGGGTCGAGATGGCTACACCTTC. Amino acids: CAWSVGGERGRDGYTF.

Concerning this clone: Here the CDR3 omits its conserved ending phenylalanine or tryptophan, so a read error is the likely source. It is unclear where the CDR3 begins or ends on the DNA, so no DNA is shown, and the CDR3 is as TCRdb lists it. The V and J genes are TRBV7-9 and TRBJ2-3; the tabulated D call, TRBD2, remains unverified against the DNA. Ends included, the CDR3 has 11 residues. Germline V gives CDR1 SEHNR, CDR2 FQNEAQ (reference sequence). CDR3 residues: CASSLPTELLL.

This clone was seen a few times. The chain carries TRBV6-5 and TRBJ2-7; D possibly corresponds to TRBD1 (6 bases). CDR3 length: 11 amino acids. Germline V gene lookup returns CDR1 MNHEY and CDR2 SVGAGI. The V gene lost 6 bases and the J gene lost 5 bases, with 8 bases spanning the gap. Written as DNA, the CDR3 is TGTGCCAGCAGGCACAGGGACGAGCAGTACTTC. The encoded protein is CASRHRDEQYF.

The chain joins TRBV7-2 to TRBJ1-1; possible D gene TRBD1, 5 bases. The CDR3 has 15 amino acids. The V gene lost 5 bases and the J gene lost 4 bases, with 17 bases spanning the gap. Germline loops: CDR1 SGHTA, CDR2 FQGNSA. The CDR3 is CASSKERARVTEAFF. CDR3 coding DNA: TGTGCCAGCAGCAAAGAGCGGGCCAGGGTCACTGAAGCTTTCTTT.

This clone was counted a few times. The gene calls are TRBV27 and TRBJ1-1; D remains ambiguous. V shed 4 bases and J shed 0 bases, with 15 bases lying between them. The CDR3 has 16 amino acids. Looked up from germline, CDR1 is MNHEY and CDR2 is SMNVEV (reference sequence). The CDR3 reads CASSYLLESMNTEAFF. The CDR3 DNA reads TGTGCCAGCAGTTACCTTCTGGAGTCGATGAACACTGAAGCTTTCTTT.

This sequence joins TRBV6-5 and TRBJ1-1; no firm D call. V shed 2 bases and J shed 10 bases, with 11 bases lying between them. Germline CDR1 and CDR2: MNHEY and SVGAGI. CDR3 length: 12 amino acids. The CDR3 is CASSYMGTAAFF. In nucleotides, the CDR3 is TGTGCCAGCAGTTACATGGGTACAGCAGCTTTCTTT.